Here is one T cell receptor (beta chain) with its context. Germline values: CDR1 MRHNA, CDR2 SNTAGT. V dropped 4 bases and J dropped 6; count of bases not matched to a gene: 6. The CDR3 spans 15 residues. These data come from a study of blood T cell repertoires in COVID-19. Looking at the study overall: Sources were T cells, B-cell-depleted T cells, or PBMCs; the material itself was cDNA or gDNA.

Per the original data handling: Nucleated cell counts were estimated from reference gene primer amplification. Profiled with immunoSEQ multiplex PCR; TCRdb holds only in-frame clones, not every one. Clonal size and the V and J genes are those of that table, whereas D and trimming came from the DNA. Of about 320,000 clones in the sample, 86% were seen once. This receptor was identified in a woman aged 45-65 years with acute or convalescent COVID-19. Sequencing input: peripheral blood. The chain couples TRBV6-4 to TRBJ2-1; the match to TRBD1 covers 10 bases. CDR3 sequence: CASSVGTGEVNEQFF. Here the CDR3 DNA reads TGTGCCAGCAGTGTAGGGACAGGGGAGGTCAATGAGCAGTTCTTC.